This T cell receptor (beta chain) was found in a study of shared clonotypes between healthy human individuals. Findings and limits, study-wide: Only blood samples were collected, and tissue repertoires likely differ.

A note on this clone: Its specificity is unknown.

Germline V gene lookup returns CDR1 SEHNR and CDR2 FQNEAQ (reference sequence). This CDR3 region has 16 residues. Deletions cut 1 base from V and 0 bases from J, with 10 bases between. The genomic DNA of each subset was split evenly across several immunoSEQ plates. Under the authors' procedure: Owing to the provision of junction-only sequences devoid of quality scores by immunoSEQ, filtering differed. Some clones are missing from TCRdb's copy, which holds only in-frame ones; the method was immunoSEQ multiplex PCR. The D gene and trimming were derived from the DNA, and the V and J assignments and clone size from that table. In the table there are about 510,000 clones, roughly 85% of which are singletons.

The sequence was obtained from a woman aged 40 to 49 in good health. Some clones in this sample may be carry-over from other donors' samples. J is TRBJ2-1 and V is TRBV7-9; D is unresolved. The sequenced sample consisted of PBMCs. The chain's CDR3 is CASSLERTSSYNEQFF. In nucleotides, the CDR3 is TGTGCCAGCAGCTTAGAGCGTACCAGCTCCTACAATGAGCAGTTCTTC.